This T cell receptor (beta chain) was observed in a study of cytomegalovirus exposure and HLA in healthy donors. PCR involved 60 Vbeta and 13 Jbeta primers. Assay: immunoSEQ multiplex PCR; the TCRdb copy retains only in-frame clones and omits some. Among about 140,000 clones, over 75% were seen once, and the ten largest hold over 2%. The V gene's germline CDR1 is LNHDA and CDR2 SQIVND (reference sequence). The CDR3 is made up of 15 amino acids. Trimming stripped 5 bases from V and 5 bases from J, with 19 bases between. Overall study findings and caveats: Donors were assumed by presence/absence analyses to have roughly uniform sequencing depth. Later, TCR association rates were found to vary by HLA locus, highest for DRB1 and lowest for HLA-C. Productive rates of about 87% or about 30% were seen for most TCR beta V segments in an earlier analysis. The availability of immune exposure information extended only to CMV serostatus.

Points on this clone: Antigen unknown.

The TCR was taken from a man aged 25-45 years in good health and CMV-seronegative. The rearrangement joins TRBV19 to TRBJ2-7, with D possibly TRBD2 on 7 matching bases. The sample consisted of PBMCs. CDR3 in DNA: TGTGCCAGTAGTGTGGGGGGGCCTGATCTCCACGAGCAGTACTTC. It yields the protein CASSVGGPDLHEQYF.